Shown below are 27 T cell receptor beta chains from a single sample sequenced in a study of a mutant IDH1 vaccine in newly diagnosed glioma. Sequenced by immunoSEQ multiplex PCR; TCRdb stores in-frame clones only, minus some. The sample yields over 80,000 clones, 70% to 90% seen once. Time point noted: baseline, week 1 (first vaccination visit). Stated treatment: pre-vaccination baseline after standard-of-care therapy. The sequencing here drew on PBMCs, taken from a glioma patient treated with radiotherapy, temozolomide or both. Receptors originate from a woman aged 50 to 65 with glioma.

The chain links TRBV4-1 to TRBJ2-7; 7 bases line up with TRBD1. There are 15 residues in the CDR3. Germline CDR1 and CDR2: MGHRA and YSYEKL. The trim removed 6 bases at V and 0 bases at J, leaving 8 bases unmatched. CDR3 DNA sequence: TGCGCCAGCAGGTCCGGGACAGCGGTCTCCTACGAGCAGTACTTC. It yields the protein CASRSGTAVSYEQYF.

The chain joins TRBV30 to TRBJ1-2, with 8 bases matching TRBD1. V was clipped by 2 bases and J by 7 bases; unmatched bases: 9. Germline values: CDR1 GTSNPN, CDR2 SVGIG (reference sequence). The CDR3 sequence is 14 residues long. CDR3 nucleotide sequence: TGTGCCTGGAGTTCGGTCAGGGGGCGACCTGGCTACACCTTC. Encoded protein: CAWSSVRGRPGYTF. The variable domain in full, with the rest retrieved from reference TRBV30 and TRBJ1-2, is SQTIHQWPATLVQPVGSPLSLECTVEGTSNPNLYWYRQAAGRGLQLLFYSVGIGQISSEVPQNLSASRPQDRQFILSSKKLLLSDSGFYLCAWSSVRGRPGYTFGSGTRLTVV.

The CDR3 loop reads CASSESTGMNTEAFF. The CDR3 region has the DNA TGTGCCAGCAGTGAATCCACAGGGATGAACACTGAAGCTTTCTTT. J is TRBJ1-1 and V is TRBV25-1; TRBD1 might be the D (6 bases). The V end lost 1 base, the J end lost 0 bases, and 9 bases lay between the germline ends. The CDR3 sequence is 15 residues long. From germline, CDR1 is MGHDK and CDR2 SYGVNS.

Written as DNA, the CDR3 is TGTGCCAGCAGTGACCCCCCAGGGGACGGAAACACCATATATTTT. It codes for CASSDPPGDGNTIYF. The rearrangement links TRBV6-1 to TRBJ1-3, with a possible D match to TRBD1 (6 bases). Germline V gene data show CDR1 as MNHNS and CDR2 as SASEGT. Trimming shortened V by 3 bases and J by 4 bases, and 13 bases separated the two germline ends. This CDR3 has 15 residues.

The J gene is TRBJ1-5, the V gene TRBV14, with D possibly TRBD1 on 5 matching bases. The ends were cut back, 1 base at V and 11 bases at J, with 12 bases in the middle. In germline, CDR1 is SGHDN, CDR2 FVKESK. The CDR3 sequence is 13 residues long. This chain's CDR3 is CASSQGQGSTQHF. CDR3 bases: TGTGCCAGCAGCCAAGGGCAGGGCTCGACCCAGCATTTT.

The chain joins TRBV19 to TRBJ1-2; a possible D gene is TRBD1 (5 bases). Germline V CDR1 and CDR2: LNHDA, SQIVND (reference sequence). V was pared by 1 base and J by 4 bases, with 10 bases between. The CDR3 sequence is 14 residues long. CDR3 region: CASSIADRSYGYTF. DNA of the CDR3: TGTGCCAGTAGTATAGCCGACAGAAGCTATGGCTACACCTTC.

This chain joins TRBV2 and TRBJ2-5; weak D call: TRBD2 (6 bases). Trimming left V 3 bases short and J 6 bases short, with 8 bases between. The CDR3 extends over 12 amino acids. Germline V gene lookup returns CDR1 SNHLY and CDR2 FYNNEI. The CDR3 bases are TGTGCCAGCAGTGAGGGAGGACAGACCCAGTACTTC. Encoded protein: CASSEGGQTQYF.

The V call is TRBV9, the J call TRBJ2-1, with 9 bases lining up with TRBD2. Germline CDR1 is SGDLS and CDR2 is YYNGEE. CDR3 size: 15 residues. V was pared by 3 bases and J by 6 bases, with 7 bases of the junction left unmatched. The CDR3 loop is CASSEGLAGTNEQFF. CDR3 nucleotides: TGTGCCAGCAGCGAGGGGCTAGCGGGGACCAATGAGCAGTTCTTC.

The genes are TRBV10-3 and TRBJ1-6; D not resolved. Germline V gene lookup returns CDR1 ENHRY and CDR2 SYGVKD. This CDR3 is 15 amino acids long. Between the trimmed V and J ends, which lost 3 bases and 10 bases, there was a span of 16 bases. CDR3 sequence: CAISEDKPTSSPLHF. DNA for the CDR3: TGTGCCATCAGTGAAGACAAGCCGACTAGCTCACCCCTCCACTTT.

This clone occurred a few times. The CDR3 coding sequence is TGTGCCAGCCCGGTACTAGCGGGGGTGCCCTACGAGCAGTACTTC. This gives the protein CASPVLAGVPYEQYF. The chain employs TRBV21-1 and TRBJ2-7; the table gives TRBD2 as D, unverified against the DNA. TRBV21-1 represents a pseudogene. This CDR3 comprises 15 residues.

The chain joins TRBV28 to TRBJ2-5; 8 nucleotides line up with TRBD1. The trim removed 3 bases at V and 2 bases at J, leaving 8 bases unmatched. Germline lookup yields CDR1 MDHEN and CDR2 SYDVKM. The CDR3 totals 16 residues. The CDR3 reads CASSFPRQGRQETQYF. The CDR3 nucleotides read TGTGCCAGCAGTTTCCCCCGACAGGGGCGTCAAGAGACCCAGTACTTC.

V is TRBV5-1 and J is TRBJ2-7; D unclear. The CDR3 length is 11 residues. CDR1 SGHRS and CDR2 YFSETQ come from the germline V gene. Trimming shortened V by 2 bases and J by 3 bases, and 3 bases separated the two germline ends. CDR3 in DNA: TGCGCCAGCAGCTTCGGCTACGAGCAGTACTTC. Translated, it gives CASSFGYEQYF.

The V call is TRBV19, the J call TRBJ1-2, with 9 bases identical to TRBD1. The V and J ends lost 7 bases and 1 base, in that order; junction bases with no gene match: 16. This CDR3 spans 18 amino acids. CDR1 is LNHDA, CDR2 SQIVND, per germline (reference sequence). The CDR3 DNA reads TGTGCCAGTACACAACCGCCTGGACGGACAGGGGTTAACTATGGCTACACCTTC. This translates into CASTQPPGRTGVNYGYTF.

The chain employs TRBV19 and TRBJ1-5; 7 bases fit TRBD1. This CDR3 contains 16 residues. V shed 5 bases and J 4 bases; nucleotides not matched to a gene: 11. The germline V gene encodes CDR1 LNHDA and CDR2 SQIVND (reference sequence). The CDR3 loop reads CASSPQGDPRNQPQHF. CDR3 DNA: TGTGCCAGTAGTCCCCAGGGGGACCCCCGGAATCAGCCCCAGCATTTT. Drawing the rest from reference TRBV19 and TRBJ1-5, the complete variable domain is DGGITQSPKYLFRKEGQNVTLSCEQNLNHDAMYWYRQDPGQGLRLIYYSQIVNDFQKGDIAEGYSVSREKKESFPLTVTSAQKNPTAFYLCASSPQGDPRNQPQHFGDGTRLSIL.

The chain has TRBV7-9 and TRBJ2-5; 15 nucleotides line up with TRBD2. The CDR3 runs 17 residues. The trim removed 3 bases at V and 0 bases at J, leaving 2 bases unmatched. Germline V CDR1 and CDR2: SEHNR, FQNEAQ (reference sequence). The CDR3 DNA reads as TGTGCCAGCAGCTTTGGACTAGCGGGAGGGTACCAAGAGACCCAGTACTTC. Residues: CASSFGLAGGYQETQYF.

V is TRBV21-1 and J is TRBJ1-1; the table gives TRBD1 as D, unverified against the DNA. TRBV21-1 is a documented pseudogene. CDR3 length: 13 residues. CDR3 DNA: TGTGCCAGCAGCAAACAACAGCTCACTGAAGCTTTCTTT. This encodes CASSKQQLTEAFF.

V gene TRBV5-5 combines with J gene TRBJ2-7; D unresolved. The germline V gene encodes CDR1 SGHKS and CDR2 YYEKEE (reference sequence). V dropped 0 bases and J dropped 0 bases, with 7 bases sitting between them. The CDR3 runs to 14 residues. CDR3 in DNA: TGTGCCAGCAGCTTGGGACATACCTCCTACGAGCAGTACTTC. As protein: CASSLGHTSYEQYF.

This clone was recorded only once. The chain is built from TRBV2 and TRBJ1-5; TRBD1 might be the D (5 bases). CDR1 and CDR2 (germline): SNHLY, FYNNEI. This CDR3 has 13 residues. V was clipped by 6 bases and J by 7 bases, with 13 bases between them. CDR3 bases: TGTGCCAGCAGAAACCGGGGGAGGCAGCCCCAGCATTTT. Translated: CASRNRGRQPQHF.

The chain uses TRBV6-6 and TRBJ2-3; the match to TRBD1 covers 7 bases. Germline V CDR1 and CDR2: MNHNY, SVGAGI (reference sequence). The CDR3 totals 16 residues. V dropped 8 bases and J dropped 0; count of bases not matched to a gene: 11. CDR3 nucleotides: TGTGCCAGCCGCCCCTTCCCGGGACAGAGCACAGATACGCAGTATTTT. Translation: CASRPFPGQSTDTQYF.

The chain couples TRBV7-3 to TRBJ2-7; D perhaps matches TRBD2 (5 bases). The CDR3 spans 15 residues. Germline CDR1 reads SGHTA; CDR2 reads FQGTGA. Trimming stripped 0 bases from V and 0 bases from J, with 9 bases between. CDR3 DNA sequence: TGTGCCAGCAGCTTAACCGGAGGCTCCTCCTACGAGCAGTACTTC. Amino acids: CASSLTGGSSYEQYF.

This sequence joins TRBV18 and TRBJ2-7, with D possibly TRBD2 on 5 matching bases. The CDR3 contains 13 residues. The ends were cut back, 3 bases at V and 7 bases at J, with 13 bases in the middle. Germline CDR1 is KGHSH and CDR2 is LQKENI. CDR3 protein: CASSPQDRGEQYF. CDR3 sequence (DNA): TGTGCCAGCTCACCTCAGGACCGAGGGGAGCAGTACTTC.

CDR3 sequence (DNA): TGTGCCTGGAGTTCAAACACCGGGGAGCTGTTTTTT. As protein: CAWSSNTGELFF. The genes are TRBV30 and TRBJ2-2; D is undetermined. The V gene's germline CDR1 is GTSNPN and CDR2 SVGIG (reference sequence). The CDR3 consists of 12 residues. Trimming shortened V by 2 bases and J by 2 bases, and 3 bases separated the two germline ends. Full variable domain (outside the CDR3, taken from reference TRBV30 and TRBJ2-2): SQTIHQWPATLVQPVGSPLSLECTVEGTSNPNLYWYRQAAGRGLQLLFYSVGIGQISSEVPQNLSASRPQDRQFILSSKKLLLSDSGFYLCAWSSNTGELFFGEGSRLTVL.

The chain carries TRBV5-1 and TRBJ2-1; D gene unclear. CDR3 length: 13 residues. Trimming took 4 bases from V and 8 from J, leaving 13 bases between them. Per the germline V gene, CDR1 is SGHRS and CDR2 is YFSETQ. CDR3: CASSNLGGDEQFF. The CDR3 DNA is TGCGCCAGCAGCAACCTCGGTGGTGATGAGCAGTTCTTC.

V gene TRBV19 combines with J gene TRBJ2-1, with D possibly TRBD2 on 6 matching bases. With 9 bases removed from V and 0 bases from J, the gap between germline ends came to 15 bases. Germline V gene data show CDR1 as LNHDA and CDR2 as SQIVND (reference sequence). CDR3 length: 15 amino acids. CDR3 DNA: TGTGCCAGCAGGATTAGCGGAAACTCCTACAATGAGCAGTTCTTC. Its protein is CASRISGNSYNEQFF.

V is TRBV7-3 and J is TRBJ1-1, with D possibly matching TRBD1 (6 bases). V lost 0 bases to trimming and J lost 5 bases, with 16 bases between them. Germline V gene sequence: CDR1 SGHTA, CDR2 FQGTGA. The length of the CDR3 is 16 residues. The CDR3 here is CASSLTRQGMGTEAFF. CDR3 sequence (DNA): TGTGCCAGCAGCTTAACGAGGCAGGGGATGGGGACTGAAGCTTTCTTT.

The chain's CDR3 is CASSDTSGSSYNEQFF. The CDR3 DNA reads as TGTGCCAGCAGTGATACTAGCGGGAGTTCCTACAATGAGCAGTTCTTC. The chain uses TRBV2 and TRBJ2-1; 11 nucleotides align to TRBD2. V dropped 3 bases and J dropped 1; count of bases not matched to a gene: 2. Looked up from germline, CDR1 is SNHLY and CDR2 is FYNNEI. The CDR3 contains 16 residues.

V is TRBV28 and J is TRBJ1-2; no clear D. This CDR3 has 13 amino acids. Trimming pared 8 bases from V and 5 bases from J, leaving 15 bases between. Germline lookup yields CDR1 MDHEN and CDR2 SYDVKM. CDR3 nucleotide sequence: TGTGCCAGCTGCCAGGAGCTACTATATGGCTACACCTTC. Protein product: CASCQELLYGYTF.